The 16 T cell receptor beta chains given below trace back to one sample, sequenced in a study of blood T cell repertoires in COVID-19. TCRdb keeps only in-frame clones here, not all; method: immunoSEQ multiplex PCR. Of around 160,000 clones in the sample, approximately 90% are singletons; the top ten hold approximately 2.2%. The source material was peripheral blood. The receptors stem from a man younger than 35 with acute or convalescent COVID-19.

This chain links TRBV5-5 with TRBJ1-2; 9 nucleotides match TRBD1. The germline V gene has CDR1 SGHKS and CDR2 YYEKEE (reference sequence). The J segment lost 4 bases and the V segment lost 0 bases, leaving 4 bases of the junction unmatched. The CDR3 contains 15 residues. The DNA for the CDR3 is TGTGCCAGCAGCTTGGTGACAGGGGGGAGCTATGGCTACACCTTC. It codes for CASSLVTGGSYGYTF.

The chain joins TRBV12-3 or TRBV12-4 to TRBJ2-7; the match to TRBD1 covers 7 bases. The CDR3 is 11 amino acids. V shed 8 bases, J shed 6 bases, and the junction held 4 bases outside the gene matches. The DNA of the CDR3 is TGTGCCAGCGGGGACAGCCTCGAGCAGTACTTC. Its protein is CASGDSLEQYF.

CDR3 amino acids: CASSGTGGGETQYF. For the CDR3, the DNA is TGTGCCAGCAGCGGGACAGGGGGCGGAGAGACCCAGTACTTC. V gene TRBV7-2 combines with J gene TRBJ2-5; 12 bases agree with TRBD1. The germline CDR1 and CDR2 sequences are SGHTA and FQGNSA. V was pared by 5 bases and J by 4 bases, with 2 bases of the junction left unmatched. The length of the CDR3 is 14 residues.

The chain recombines TRBV4-1 with TRBJ1-1; 9 bases are shared with TRBD1. The V segment lost 3 bases and the J segment 4 bases; nucleotides outside the gene matches: 6. CDR3 length: 15 amino acids. CDR1 MGHRA and CDR2 YSYEKL come from the germline V gene. CDR3 sequence reads: CASSHTGTGTTEAFF. The CDR3, as DNA: TGCGCCAGCAGCCATACCGGGACAGGGACCACTGAAGCTTTCTTT.

V is TRBV6-5 and J is TRBJ1-3, with TRBD1 matching 7 bases. This CDR3 has 14 residues. Germline loops: CDR1 MNHEY, CDR2 SVGAGI. V shed 2 bases and J 7 bases; nucleotides not matched to a gene: 5. The DNA of the CDR3 is TGTGCCAGCAGTTACGGGTACAGGGGCAACACCATATATTTT. Its translation: CASSYGYRGNTIYF.

The chain uses TRBV15 and TRBJ1-3; weak D call: TRBD1 (5 bases). Germline V gives CDR1 LNHNV, CDR2 YYDKDF (reference sequence). CDR3 length equals 17 residues. V shed 2 bases and J shed 0 bases, with 14 bases lying between them. CDR3 DNA: TGTGCCACCAGCAGAACCGCCGACAGCCTCTCTGGAAACACCATATATTTT. It is translated as CATSRTADSLSGNTIYF.

The chain joins TRBV5-1 to TRBJ1-4; 10 nucleotides match TRBD1. V shed 4 bases and J 6 bases; nucleotides not matched to a gene: 12. CDR1 SGHRS and CDR2 YFSETQ come from the germline V gene. The CDR3 consists of 17 residues. In nucleotides, the CDR3 is TGCGCCAGCAGCGCACAACACCGCGGGACAGGGGATGAAAAACTGTTTTTT. Its translation is CASSAQHRGTGDEKLFF. Full variable domain (remainder filled in from reference TRBV5-1 and TRBJ1-4): KAGVTQTPRYLIKTRGQQVTLSCSPISGHRSVSWYQQTPGQGLQFLFEYFSETQRNKGNFPGRFSGRQFSNSRSEMNVSTLELGDSALYLCASSAQHRGTGDEKLFFGSGTQLSVL.

The genes are TRBV19 and TRBJ2-1, with TRBD2 identical over 8 bases. With 4 bases clipped from V and 10 bases from J, the junction kept 12 bases outside the gene matches. The CDR3 covers 15 residues. Germline CDR1 and CDR2: LNHDA and SQIVND (reference sequence). CDR3 in amino acids: CASSTYSGGPREQFF. CDR3 coding DNA: TGTGCCAGTAGTACTTACTCGGGGGGGCCGAGGGAGCAGTTCTTC.

V usage is TRBV11-2 and J usage is TRBJ2-4; possible D gene TRBD2, 7 bases. This CDR3 comprises 16 residues. Germline CDR1 and CDR2: SGHAT and FQNNGV. V shed 5 bases and J shed 4 bases, with 18 bases lying between them. CDR3 coding DNA: TGTGCCAGCAGCGAATCAGGGGCGGGGGTAAAAAACATTCAGTACTTC. It translates to CASSESGAGVKNIQYF.

The sample holds a few counts of this clone. The chain has TRBV2 and TRBJ2-7; 7 positions match TRBD2. Germline lookup yields CDR1 SNHLY and CDR2 FYNNEI. This CDR3 region has 14 residues. Trimming at V came to 10 bases and at J to 3 bases, leaving 12 bases not matched to a gene. CDR3 protein: CATTPTGGGYEQYF. The CDR3 DNA reads TGTGCCACCACGCCAACGGGAGGTGGCTACGAGCAGTACTTC.

CDR3 nucleotide sequence: TGTGCCAGTAGTATGTTGGGGCAGATTAACACTGAAGCTTTCTTT. This sequence encodes CASSMLGQINTEAFF. The V and J genes are TRBV19 and TRBJ1-1; a possible D gene is TRBD1 (5 bases). Germline V gene sequence: CDR1 LNHDA, CDR2 SQIVND (reference sequence). Trimming took off 3 bases at V and 2 bases at J, with 13 bases between the two ends. This CDR3 has 15 residues.

This clone was counted a single time. The junction and the germline gene differ at one end; a read error may be behind it. The CDR3 DNA reads as TGTGCCAGCAGTGAGGTCAGGGTGAAAACTGAAGCTTTCTTT. This gives the protein CASSEVRVKTEAFF. The genes are TRBV6-1 and TRBJ1-1, with a weak D call TRBD1 (5 bases). Germline V gene lookup returns CDR1 MNHNS and CDR2 SASEGT. The CDR3 spans 14 residues.

This sequence joins TRBV7-9 and TRBJ2-3; 7 bases fit TRBD2. Per the germline V gene, CDR1 is SEHNR and CDR2 is FQNEAQ (reference sequence). Trimming cost V 1 base and J 4 bases; bases outside gene matches: 5. The CDR3 is 15 amino acids. CDR3 amino acids: CASSLGGRNSDTQYF. The CDR3 coding sequence is TGTGCCAGCAGCTTAGGCGGGAGAAACTCAGATACGCAGTATTTT.

The genes are TRBV7-8 and TRBJ1-1, with D maybe TRBD1 (5 bases). The length of the CDR3 is 15 residues. Germline CDR1 is SGHVS and CDR2 is FQNEAQ. V lost 5 bases, J lost 0 bases, and 13 bases lay in between. CDR3 sequence: CASSRRQNMNTEAFF. CDR3 nucleotide sequence: TGTGCCAGCAGCAGACGACAGAATATGAACACTGAAGCTTTCTTT.

V is TRBV27 and J is TRBJ1-4, with 9 bases matching TRBD1. This CDR3 spans 13 amino acids. CDR1 is MNHEY, CDR2 SMNVEV, per germline (reference sequence). The junction had 4 bases not matched to a gene; V was cut back by 7 bases and J by 7 bases. The CDR3 DNA sequence: TGTGCCAGCACCCCGACAGGGGGTGAAAAACTGTTTTTT. As protein: CASTPTGGEKLFF.

This rearrangement joins TRBV5-1 to TRBJ2-7; tentatively, D is TRBD1 (6 bases). There are 14 residues in the CDR3. Germline assignment: CDR1 SGHRS and CDR2 YFSETQ. V lost 1 base and J 3 bases, leaving 11 bases between the germline ends. This CDR3 reads CASSLQTGNYEQYF. In DNA form, the CDR3 reads TGCGCCAGCAGCTTGCAAACAGGGAACTACGAGCAGTACTTC. Filled out from reference TRBV5-1 and TRBJ2-7, the complete variable domain reads KAGVTQTPRYLIKTRGQQVTLSCSPISGHRSVSWYQQTPGQGLQFLFEYFSETQRNKGNFPGRFSGRQFSNSRSEMNVSTLELGDSALYLCASSLQTGNYEQYFGPGTRLTVT.